These 4 T cell receptor beta chains came from one sample sequenced in a study of cytomegalovirus exposure and HLA in healthy donors. A multiplex PCR was run with 60 Vbeta primers and 13 Jbeta primers. Here immunoSEQ multiplex PCR was the method, and the copy in TCRdb shows in-frame clones only, minus some. The repertoire has about 200,000 clones, roughly an eighth of them found once; the top ten carry approximately 7.8%. The sample taken for sequencing was PBMCs. The receptors shown here come from a man aged 50-60 years in good health and CMV-seropositive.

V usage is TRBV25-1 and J usage is TRBJ1-3; D uncertain. Trimming left V 0 bases short and J 2 bases short, with 8 bases between. Germline CDR1 and CDR2: MGHDK and SYGVNS. The CDR3 runs to 15 residues. The DNA for the CDR3 is TGTGCCAGCAGTGAATATGGAGGACCTGGAAACACCATATATTTT. Its translation: CASSEYGGPGNTIYF.

The rearrangement joins TRBV9 to TRBJ2-1; no reliable D call. Trimming cost V 0 bases and J 3 bases, with 16 bases left between them. The germline gives CDR1 SGDLS, CDR2 YYNGEE. The CDR3 covers 17 residues. CDR3 nucleotides: TGTGCCAGCAGCGTAGTGGGCCACCCGAGCTTCTACAATGAGCAGTTCTTC. Translation gives CASSVVGHPSFYNEQFF.

This clone was observed a few times. The rearrangement uses TRBV2 and TRBJ1-2, with TRBD1 identical over 7 bases. The CDR3 covers 16 residues. Looked up from germline, CDR1 is SNHLY and CDR2 is FYNNEI. J was trimmed by 4 bases and V by 5 bases; bases with no gene match: 13. CDR3 in DNA: TGTGCCAGCAGTTACACCGGACAGGACGAGAGCTATGGCTACACCTTC. Its translation is CASSYTGQDESYGYTF.

CDR3 coding DNA: TGTGCCAGCAGTTTAGGACAGGGGGTACACGAGCAGTACTTC. Its protein product is CASSLGQGVHEQYF. This chain connects TRBV28 to TRBJ2-7; TRBD1 matches at 10 bases. Germline loops: CDR1 MDHEN, CDR2 SYDVKM. The CDR3 is made up of 14 amino acids. V was clipped by 2 bases and J by 5 bases; unmatched bases: 3.